Following are 13 T cell receptor beta chains from one sample sequenced in a study of T cell repertoires in cytomegalovirus infection. TCRdb independently ran MiXCR on the reads; one entry per CDR3 protein. The sample lists tens of thousands of distinct CDR3 sequences; around 18% were seen once. These receptors' antigens are unknown. The material sequenced was CD8+ T cells from cultured PBMCs, taken from culture after CMV antigen stimulation. Receptor source: a human donor in good health (CMV status not recorded). Some clones in this sample may be carry-over from other donors' samples.

Only a few counts were recorded for this clonotype. V gene TRBV7-9 combines with J gene TRBJ2-3, with 8 bases identical to TRBD2. The germline V gene encodes CDR1 SEHNR and CDR2 FQNEAQ (reference sequence). CDR3 size: 17 residues. With V trimmed by 0 bases and J by 3 bases, 8 bases remained unmatched. The chain's CDR3 is CASSLAGGSGKTDTQYF. DNA of the CDR3: TGTGCCAGCAGCTTAGCGGGAGGTAGCGGGAAAACAGATACGCAGTATTTT.

J is TRBJ2-7 and V is TRBV7-6; 15 positions match TRBD2. J was trimmed by 3 bases and V by 5 bases; bases with no gene match: 5. The CDR3 totals 16 residues. Germline CDR1 SGHVS, CDR2 FNYEAQ. CDR3 DNA sequence: TGTGCCAGCAGCCGGACTAGCGGGGGGGATTTCTACGAGCAGTACTTC. It yields the protein CASSRTSGGDFYEQYF.

The CDR3, as DNA: TGTGCCAGCAACGGGCCCGGGCTCAACAATGAGCAGTTCTTC. This translates into CASNGPGLNNEQFF. V is TRBV7-9 and J is TRBJ2-1; no clear D gene. The germline gives CDR1 SEHNR, CDR2 FQNEAQ (reference sequence). The length of the CDR3 is 14 residues. V lost 7 bases, J lost 5 bases, and 15 bases lay in between. The variable domain in full, with the rest retrieved from reference TRBV7-9 and TRBJ2-1, is DTGVSQNPRHKITKRGQNVTFRCDPISEHNRLYWYRQTLGQGPEFLTYFQNEAQLEKSRLLSDRFSAERPKGSFSTLEIQRTEQGDSAMYLCASNGPGLNNEQFFGPGTRLTVL.

The chain recombines TRBV7-6 with TRBJ2-1, with 7 bases aligning to TRBD1. This CDR3 is built from 15 residues. The J segment lost 2 bases and the V segment lost 3 bases, leaving 4 bases of the junction unmatched. Germline V lookup: CDR1 SGHVS, CDR2 FNYEAQ. CDR3 bases: TGTGCCAGCAGCTTGACAGGGACAACCTACAATGAGCAGTTCTTC. Its protein product is CASSLTGTTYNEQFF.

The chain couples TRBV7-2 to TRBJ2-3; D is unclear. V lost 5 bases and J 6 bases, leaving 15 bases between the germline ends. The germline V gene encodes CDR1 SGHTA and CDR2 FQGNSA. The CDR3 length is 14 residues. CDR3 bases: TGTGCCAGCAGCCCCCCAAGTAGTTGGGATACGCAGTATTTT. Its translation: CASSPPSSWDTQYF.

The J gene is TRBJ2-3, the V gene TRBV7-2, with TRBD2 matching over 10 bases. Germline V gene data show CDR1 as SGHTA and CDR2 as FQGNSA. CDR3 length equals 16 residues. The junction had 4 bases not matched to a gene; V was cut back by 1 base and J by 3 bases. CDR3 loop: CASSLVLAGITDTQYF. Here the CDR3 DNA reads TGTGCCAGCAGCTTAGTACTAGCGGGGATAACAGATACGCAGTATTTT.

This clonotype was seen many times. This chain connects TRBV6-6 to TRBJ1-6; D gene unclear. Germline values: CDR1 MNHNY, CDR2 SVGAGI (reference sequence). CDR3 length equals 15 residues. V was cut by 4 bases and J by 7 bases, with 14 bases left in between. CDR3: CASSSTRAENSPLHF. DNA for the CDR3: TGTGCCAGCAGTTCGACGAGGGCGGAGAATTCACCCCTCCACTTT.

There are a few counts of this clonotype. This chain links TRBV7-2 with TRBJ1-1, with D maybe TRBD1 (6 bases). Germline V CDR1 and CDR2: SGHTA, FQGNSA. The ends were cut back, 5 bases at V and 4 bases at J, with 17 bases in the middle. This CDR3 has 15 residues. CDR3 nucleotide sequence: TGTGCCAGCAGCCGATCGGGGGGGGCTGGCACTGAAGCTTTCTTT. Its translation: CASSRSGGAGTEAFF.

The rearrangement links TRBV3-1 to TRBJ2-4, with 7 bases fitting TRBD2. Losses at the gene ends were 3 bases for V and 0 bases for J; bases not matched to a gene: 11. Germline CDR1 reads LGHDT; CDR2 reads YNNKEL (reference sequence). The CDR3 has 18 residues. The CDR3 sequence is CASSHLRVSGLAKNIQYF. The CDR3 DNA is TGTGCCAGCAGCCATCTAAGGGTTAGCGGGTTAGCCAAAAACATTCAGTACTTC.

V and J are TRBV15 and TRBJ2-7; D is perhaps TRBD2 (5 bases). The CDR3 totals 15 residues. CDR1 LNHNV and CDR2 YYDKDF come from the germline V gene (reference sequence). Trimming stripped 0 bases from V and 0 bases from J, with 9 bases between. CDR3 bases: TGTGCCACCAGCAGAGACCGGGGTGGCTCCTACGAGCAGTACTTC. Protein product: CATSRDRGGSYEQYF.

The CDR3, as DNA: TGCAGCGTTGAACCCCCGGGGTCTCCGGGGGAGACCCAGTACTTC. Amino acids: CSVEPPGSPGETQYF. The rearrangement joins TRBV29-1 to TRBJ2-5; the D gene is possibly TRBD2 (5 bases). Germline V gene sequence: CDR1 SQVTM, CDR2 ANQGSEA. The ends were cut back, 2 bases at V and 5 bases at J, with 18 bases in the middle. The CDR3 is 15 residues long.

This clonotype was observed a few times. The gene calls are TRBV7-2 and TRBJ2-7; TRBD2 aligns across 8 bases. The V gene's germline CDR1 is SGHTA and CDR2 FQGNSA. V trimming: 5 bases; J trimming: 6 bases; junction bases outside the gene matches: 9. CDR3 length: 14 amino acids. CDR3 region: CASSDGQRETEQYF. The CDR3 DNA sequence: TGTGCCAGCAGCGATGGCCAGCGGGAGACCGAGCAGTACTTC.

The rearrangement joins TRBV7-2 to TRBJ1-1; D unresolved. Germline lookup yields CDR1 SGHTA and CDR2 FQGNSA. The ends were cut back, 5 bases at V and 7 bases at J, with 11 bases in the middle. The CDR3 extends over 12 amino acids. The CDR3 region is CASSPPLVEAFF. In nucleotides, the CDR3 is TGTGCCAGCAGCCCACCTTTGGTTGAAGCTTTCTTT.